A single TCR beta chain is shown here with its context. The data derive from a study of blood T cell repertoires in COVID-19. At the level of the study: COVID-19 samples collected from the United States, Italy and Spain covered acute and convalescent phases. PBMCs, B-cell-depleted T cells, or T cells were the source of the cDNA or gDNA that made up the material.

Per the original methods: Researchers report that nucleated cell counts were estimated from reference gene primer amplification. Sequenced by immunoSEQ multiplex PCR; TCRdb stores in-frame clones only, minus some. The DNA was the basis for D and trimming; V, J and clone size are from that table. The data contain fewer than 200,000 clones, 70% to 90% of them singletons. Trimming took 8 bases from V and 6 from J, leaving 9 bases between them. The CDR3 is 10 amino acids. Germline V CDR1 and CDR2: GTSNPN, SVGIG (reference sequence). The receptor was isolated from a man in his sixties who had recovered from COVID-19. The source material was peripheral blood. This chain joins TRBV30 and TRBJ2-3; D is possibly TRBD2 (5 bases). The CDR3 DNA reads TGTGCCAGTAGCGTGGATACGCAGTATTTT. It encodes CASSVDTQYF. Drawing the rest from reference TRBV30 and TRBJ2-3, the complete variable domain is SQTIHQWPATLVQPVGSPLSLECTVEGTSNPNLYWYRQAAGRGLQLLFYSVGIGQISSEVPQNLSASRPQDRQFILSSKKLLLSDSGFYLCASSVDTQYFGPGTRLTVL.